These 19 T cell receptor beta chains originate from one sample sequenced in a study of neurological immune-mediated disorders. TCRdb passed the 5' RACE reads through MiXCR, listing each CDR3 protein once. The sample carries 45,000 to 55,000 distinct CDR3 sequences, under 13% recorded once. The source material was PBMCs. The receptors were gathered from a woman in her forties with HTLV-1-associated myelopathy (HAM/TSP).

This clonotype was detected many times. The chain has TRBV3-1 and TRBJ1-3; D gene ambiguous. Germline assignment: CDR1 LGHDT and CDR2 YNNKEL (reference sequence). V lost 4 bases and J 4 bases, leaving 17 bases between the germline ends. CDR3 size: 16 residues. CDR3 loop: CASSPGEGHKGNTIYF. In nucleotides, the CDR3 is TGTGCCAGCAGCCCCGGGGAAGGGCATAAAGGAAACACCATATATTTT. The whole variable domain, remainder taken from reference TRBV3-1 and TRBJ1-3, is DTAVSQTPKYLVTQMGNDKSIKCEQNLGHDTMYWYKQDSKKFLKIMFSYNNKELIINETVPNRFSPKSPDKAHLNLHINSLELGDSAVYFCASSPGEGHKGNTIYFGEGSWLTVV.

This clonotype showed up many times. The chain recombines TRBV6-5 with TRBJ2-7; 12 nucleotides agree with TRBD1. The CDR3 has 14 amino acids. Germline lookup yields CDR1 MNHEY and CDR2 SVGAGI. J gave up 4 bases and V 5 bases, and 3 bases lay outside the gene matches. This chain's CDR3 is CASSRGQGAYEQYF. The CDR3 coding sequence is TGTGCCAGCAGTCGGGGACAGGGGGCGTACGAGCAGTACTTC.

The sample holds many counts of this clonotype. The chain carries TRBV2 and TRBJ1-2; the D is unclear. The CDR3 has 15 amino acids. The germline V gene encodes CDR1 SNHLY and CDR2 FYNNEI. The V end lost 3 bases, the J end lost 2 bases, and 13 bases lay between the germline ends. The CDR3 nucleotides read TGTGCCAGCAGTGATGATGGCTATTCCAACTATGGCTACACCTTC. Translated, it gives CASSDDGYSNYGYTF.

This clonotype was seen at least ten times. Written as DNA, the CDR3 is TGCGCCAGCAGCCCGGGCCCTGGAAGTAACGAGCAGTACTTC. Its translation: CASSPGPGSNEQYF. The chain recombines TRBV5-1 with TRBJ2-7, with unresolved D. Germline V gene lookup returns CDR1 SGHRS and CDR2 YFSETQ. The CDR3 contains 14 residues. V was cut by 4 bases and J by 5 bases, with 16 bases left in between.

This chain links TRBV5-1 with TRBJ2-5; TRBD2 agrees at 7 bases. The ends lost 0 bases at V and 3 bases at J; junction bases unmatched: 2. The length of the CDR3 is 14 residues. Germline loops: CDR1 SGHRS, CDR2 YFSETQ. CDR3 protein: CASSLDLAEETQYF. The CDR3 nucleotides are TGCGCCAGCAGCTTGGACCTAGCGGAAGAGACCCAGTACTTC.

At least ten counts were recorded for this clonotype. The gene calls are TRBV3-1 and TRBJ2-3, with 11 bases fitting TRBD2. Trimming cost V 1 base and J 4 bases; bases outside gene matches: 4. There are 16 residues in the CDR3. CDR1 and CDR2 (germline): LGHDT, YNNKEL (reference sequence). The CDR3 protein is CASSQGIAGGPDTQYF. The CDR3 nucleotides are TGTGCCAGCAGCCAAGGGATAGCGGGGGGGCCAGATACGCAGTATTTT.

This clonotype was counted many times. V gene TRBV12-3 or TRBV12-4 combines with J gene TRBJ1-4; 8 nucleotides align to TRBD1. The CDR3 is 14 amino acids. Trimming cost V 6 bases and J 8 bases; bases outside gene matches: 8. The CDR3 protein is CASSRTGGGEKLFF. CDR3 in DNA: TGTGCCAGCAGCCGTACAGGGGGAGGGGAAAAACTGTTTTTT.

This clonotype was observed at least ten times. V is TRBV12-3 or TRBV12-4 and J is TRBJ1-1; tentatively, D is TRBD1 (5 bases). V was cut by 3 bases and J by 1 base, with 9 bases left in between. The CDR3 is 14 amino acids. For the CDR3, the DNA is TGTGCCAGCAGTTTGGGGCAGGGGAACACTGAAGCTTTCTTT. It codes for CASSLGQGNTEAFF.

This clonotype was observed many times. The chain has TRBV24-1 and TRBJ2-2; a possible D gene is TRBD1 (6 bases). This CDR3 has 14 residues. With 11 bases removed from V and 0 bases from J, the gap between germline ends came to 12 bases. From germline, CDR1 is KGHDR and CDR2 SFDVKD. DNA for the CDR3: TGTGCCAGCCAGGGGATGTCGAACACCGGGGAGCTGTTTTTT. Encoded protein: CASQGMSNTGELFF.

In this sample, this clonotype turned up many times. The chain recombines TRBV2 with TRBJ2-7; 9 nucleotides match TRBD2. The CDR3 contains 19 residues. V shed 3 bases, J shed 4 bases, and the junction held 19 bases outside the gene matches. Germline CDR1 and CDR2: SNHLY and FYNNEI. CDR3 in DNA: TGTGCCAGCAGTGACCCCCTAATCCCTCCTTTAGCGGGGGATTACGAGCAGTACTTC. As protein: CASSDPLIPPLAGDYEQYF.

This clonotype was counted ten times or more. V usage is TRBV10-3 and J usage is TRBJ2-5; 7 nucleotides align to TRBD1. V shed 2 bases, J shed 1 base, and the junction held 1 base outside the gene matches. CDR1 and CDR2 (germline): ENHRY, SYGVKD. The CDR3 contains 14 residues. The CDR3 reads CAISENRGQETQYF. The CDR3 DNA follows: TGTGCCATCAGTGAGAACAGGGGCCAAGAGACCCAGTACTTC.

This clonotype was counted at least ten times. The V and J genes are TRBV5-1 and TRBJ1-2, with TRBD1 as a possible D gene (6 bases). CDR3 size: 12 residues. Trimming stripped 2 bases from V and 8 bases from J, with 10 bases between. Germline V gene data show CDR1 as SGHRS and CDR2 as YFSETQ. The DNA of the CDR3 is TGCGCCAGCAGCTTTAGACAGGAAGGCTACACCTTC. It encodes CASSFRQEGYTF.

This clonotype was detected only a few times. The gene calls are TRBV4-3 and TRBJ2-1; 13 nucleotides align to TRBD2. CDR3 size: 15 residues. In germline, CDR1 is LGHNA, CDR2 YSLEER. With V trimmed by 0 bases and J by 9 bases, 2 bases remained unmatched. Here the CDR3 reads CASSQELAGGSEQFF. CDR3 DNA: TGCGCCAGCAGCCAAGAACTAGCGGGGGGGAGTGAGCAGTTCTTC.

The rearrangement uses TRBV6-1 and TRBJ1-5, with D maybe TRBD1 (5 bases). The germline CDR1 and CDR2 sequences are MNHNS and SASEGT. The CDR3 spans 14 residues. Deletions cut 4 bases from V and 4 bases from J, with 11 bases between. For the CDR3, the DNA is TGTGCCAGCAGTGGAAGCAGGGTTAATCAGCCCCAGCATTTT. Translated: CASSGSRVNQPQHF.

At least ten counts were recorded for this clonotype. This rearrangement joins TRBV10-3 to TRBJ2-7; tentatively, D is TRBD2 (6 bases). Trimming took off 4 bases at V and 3 bases at J, with 10 bases between the two ends. CDR1 and CDR2 (germline): ENHRY, SYGVKD. The CDR3 contains 13 residues. CDR3 protein: CAISAGDVYEQYF. CDR3 nucleotide sequence: TGTGCCATCAGTGCGGGGGATGTCTACGAGCAGTACTTC.

This clonotype was counted at least ten times. The chain carries TRBV6-6 and TRBJ2-5; 8 nucleotides align to TRBD2. Trimming at V came to 2 bases and at J to 1 base, leaving 12 bases not matched to a gene. Germline CDR1 and CDR2: MNHNY and SVGAGI (reference sequence). This CDR3 contains 18 residues. The CDR3: CASSYRMGGGILQETQYF. The CDR3 DNA sequence: TGTGCCAGCAGTTACCGGATGGGCGGGGGGATCCTCCAAGAGACCCAGTACTTC.

This clonotype was picked up many times. In nucleotides, the CDR3 is TGTGCCACCAGTGTGGGGGGCGAGCAGTTCTTC. As protein: CATSVGGEQFF. J is TRBJ2-1 and V is TRBV24-1; D possibly uses TRBD1 or TRBD2 (6 bases each). CDR1 is KGHDR, CDR2 SFDVKD, per germline. Trimming removed 5 bases from V and 10 bases from J, with 8 bases in between. CDR3 size: 11 residues.

The chain uses TRBV5-1 and TRBJ2-3; 12 positions match TRBD2. The CDR3 is made up of 17 amino acids. Trimming at V came to 7 bases and at J to 0 bases, leaving 9 bases not matched to a gene. The V gene's germline CDR1 is SGHRS and CDR2 YFSETQ. This CDR3 reads CASRTSGGLRSTDTQYF. For the CDR3, the DNA is TGCGCCAGCCGAACTAGCGGGGGGTTGAGGAGCACAGATACGCAGTATTTT.

This clonotype has ten or more counts. V and J are TRBV5-6 and TRBJ2-7; TRBD1 aligns across 8 bases. Unmatched junction bases numbered 9, after V lost 2 bases and J lost 2 bases. Germline assignment: CDR1 SGHDT and CDR2 YYEEEE. The CDR3 totals 16 residues. CDR3 sequence: CASSFLGDRIPYEQYF. CDR3 nucleotides: TGTGCCAGCAGCTTTTTAGGGGACAGGATACCCTACGAGCAGTACTTC. The full variable domain, completed using reference TRBV5-6 and TRBJ2-7, is DAGVTQSPTHLIKTRGQQVTLRCSPKSGHDTVSWYQQALGQGPQFIFQYYEEEERQRGNFPDRFSGHQFPNYSSELNVNALLLGDSALYLCASSFLGDRIPYEQYFGPGTRLTVT.